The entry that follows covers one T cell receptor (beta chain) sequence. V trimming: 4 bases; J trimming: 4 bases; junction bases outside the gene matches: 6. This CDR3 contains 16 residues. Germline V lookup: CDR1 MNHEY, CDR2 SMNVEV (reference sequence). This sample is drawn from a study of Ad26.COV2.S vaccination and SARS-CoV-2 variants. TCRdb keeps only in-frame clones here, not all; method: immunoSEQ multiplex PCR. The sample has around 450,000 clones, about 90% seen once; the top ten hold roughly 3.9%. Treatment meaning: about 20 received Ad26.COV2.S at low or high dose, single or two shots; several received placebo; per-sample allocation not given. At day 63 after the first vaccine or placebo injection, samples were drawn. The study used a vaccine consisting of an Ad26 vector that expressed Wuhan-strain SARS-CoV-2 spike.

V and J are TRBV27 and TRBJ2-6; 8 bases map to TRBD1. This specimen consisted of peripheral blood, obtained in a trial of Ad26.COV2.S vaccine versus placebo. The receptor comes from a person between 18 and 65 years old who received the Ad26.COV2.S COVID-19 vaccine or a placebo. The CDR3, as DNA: TGTGCCAGCAGTTCGGACAGGGCTTACGGGGCCAACGTCCTGACTTTC. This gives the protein CASSSDRAYGANVLTF.